These 12 T cell receptor beta chains came from one sample sequenced in a study of Ad26.COV2.S vaccination and SARS-CoV-2 variants. Treatment given: about 20 received Ad26.COV2.S at low or high dose, single or two shots; about 5 received placebo; per-sample allocation not given. Sampling was done on day 63 after the first vaccine or placebo injection. Measured with immunoSEQ multiplex PCR; TCRdb has only the in-frame clones, and not every one. This table has about 440,000 clones, 90% appearing once. Sequencing used peripheral blood, obtained in a trial of Ad26.COV2.S vaccine versus placebo. The receptor source for this set is a person between 18 and 65 years old who received the Ad26.COV2.S COVID-19 vaccine or a placebo.

The chain carries TRBV5-1 and TRBJ2-3, with D perhaps matching TRBD2 (6 bases). Looked up from germline, CDR1 is SGHRS and CDR2 is YFSETQ. V dropped 1 base and J dropped 0 bases, with 9 bases sitting between them. CDR3 length: 15 amino acids. This CDR3 reads CASSLLGGSTDTQYF. The CDR3 DNA is TGCGCCAGCAGCTTGCTTGGGGGGAGCACAGATACGCAGTATTTT.

The chain has TRBV5-5 and TRBJ2-3; 8 bases fit TRBD2. Trimming took 4 bases from V and 3 from J; bases not matched to a gene: 10. The CDR3 length is 16 residues. Germline V gene lookup returns CDR1 SGHKS and CDR2 YYEKEE (reference sequence). CDR3 in amino acids: CASSPPGRAGTDTQYF. The CDR3 nucleotides read TGTGCCAGCAGCCCTCCCGGGAGGGCCGGGACAGATACGCAGTATTTT.

This clone was seen more than once but under ten times. The CDR3 nucleotides are TGTGCCAGCAGCCAAGTTTCAGACAGGGTCGATCAGCCCCAGCATTTT. It codes for CASSQVSDRVDQPQHF. This chain links TRBV4-2 with TRBJ1-5; TRBD1 matches 7 bases. Germline V gene lookup returns CDR1 LGHNA and CDR2 YNFKEQ. Unmatched junction bases numbered 8, after V lost 1 base and J lost 5 bases. The CDR3 runs 16 residues.

This chain joins TRBV30 and TRBJ2-7; 8 nucleotides agree with TRBD1. CDR3 length equals 13 residues. The germline gives CDR1 GTSNPN, CDR2 SVGIG (reference sequence). The ends lost 4 bases at V and 4 bases at J; junction bases unmatched: 6. CDR3: CAWTRQGWYEQYF. CDR3 DNA: TGTGCCTGGACAAGACAGGGGTGGTACGAGCAGTACTTC. Full variable domain (remainder filled in from reference TRBV30 and TRBJ2-7): SQTIHQWPATLVQPVGSPLSLECTVEGTSNPNLYWYRQAAGRGLQLLFYSVGIGQISSEVPQNLSASRPQDRQFILSSKKLLLSDSGFYLCAWTRQGWYEQYFGPGTRLTVT.

The chain combines TRBV5-1 with TRBJ2-2; 9 nucleotides match TRBD2. V was clipped by 4 bases and J by 7 bases; unmatched bases: 11. Germline lookup yields CDR1 SGHRS and CDR2 YFSETQ. The CDR3 has 16 amino acids. The CDR3 loop reads CASSRGTSGFVGELFF. CDR3 coding DNA: TGCGCCAGCAGCAGGGGTACTAGCGGGTTCGTCGGGGAGCTGTTTTTT.

The chain combines TRBV4-3 with TRBJ2-1; 8 bases agree with TRBD2. CDR1 LGHNA and CDR2 YSLEER come from the germline V gene. The junction had 7 bases not matched to a gene; V was cut back by 3 bases and J by 6 bases. This CDR3 contains 15 residues. CDR3 residues: CASSHAQREFNEQFF. DNA for the CDR3: TGCGCCAGCAGCCATGCCCAGCGGGAGTTCAATGAGCAGTTCTTC.

The rearrangement uses TRBV19 and TRBJ2-2; TRBD1 is a possible D gene (7 bases). Germline V gene data show CDR1 as LNHDA and CDR2 as SQIVND (reference sequence). Trimming removed 3 bases at V and 0 bases at J, with 11 bases between. The CDR3 runs 16 residues. The chain's CDR3 is CASSIGGGSNTGELFF. For the CDR3, the DNA is TGTGCCAGTAGTATCGGAGGGGGCTCGAACACCGGGGAGCTGTTTTTT.

The rearrangement links TRBV7-8 to TRBJ2-2; D not resolved. The ends were cut back, 3 bases at V and 4 bases at J, with 6 bases in the middle. This CDR3 spans 13 amino acids. CDR1 and CDR2 from the germline V gene are SGHVS and FQNEAQ. This chain's CDR3 is CASSFLSTGELFF. The CDR3 DNA reads TGTGCCAGCAGCTTTTTAAGCACCGGGGAGCTGTTTTTT.

The genes are TRBV6-5 and TRBJ1-2; D is possibly TRBD1 (5 bases). Trimming took off 8 bases at V and 5 bases at J, with 21 bases between the two ends. The CDR3 loop spans 15 amino acids. The germline V gene has CDR1 MNHEY and CDR2 SVGAGI. In DNA, the CDR3 is TGTGCCAGCTTAGAGTTTTGGGTGGGACTATATGGCTACACCTTC. Translating gives CASLEFWVGLYGYTF.

There are a few counts of this clone. This chain joins TRBV19 and TRBJ1-3; no definite D call. Germline V gene lookup returns CDR1 LNHDA and CDR2 SQIVND (reference sequence). V was shortened by 7 bases and J by 10 bases, with 20 bases between the two germline ends. This CDR3 has 14 residues. DNA of the CDR3: TGTGCCAGTACCTCATCCACCGATCTGATAACCATATATTTT. Amino acids: CASTSSTDLITIYF.

J is TRBJ2-1 and V is TRBV24-1; TRBD1 or TRBD2 may be the D gene (5 bases each). The V end lost 10 bases, the J end lost 6 bases, and 15 bases lay between the germline ends. Germline V gene lookup returns CDR1 KGHDR and CDR2 SFDVKD. The CDR3 spans 13 residues. CDR3 nucleotide sequence: TGTGCCACGAGGGGTAGCCCGTCCAATGAGCAGTTCTTC. It yields the protein CATRGSPSNEQFF.

This rearrangement joins TRBV7-6 to TRBJ2-7, with 13 bases that match TRBD2. CDR1 is SGHVS and CDR2 is FNYEAQ in the germline V gene. Trimming at V came to 5 bases and at J to 4 bases, leaving 8 bases not matched to a gene. The CDR3 length is 16 residues. The CDR3 protein is CASSVVGTSGMYEQYF. CDR3 DNA: TGTGCCAGCAGCGTCGTCGGGACTAGCGGGATGTACGAGCAGTACTTC.